The 10 T cell receptor beta chains reported below all come from one sample, sequenced in a study of Ad26.COV2.S vaccination and SARS-CoV-2 variants. Treatment given: around 19 received Ad26.COV2.S at low or high dose, single or two shots; about 5 received placebo; per-sample allocation not given. Vaccine and placebo recipients were sampled on day 63 after the first injection. Measured with immunoSEQ multiplex PCR; TCRdb has only the in-frame clones, and not every one. The sample contains approximately 450,000 clones, around 90% of which appear only once. Here the sequenced sample was peripheral blood, taken in a trial of Ad26.COV2.S vaccine versus placebo. Source of these receptors: a person between 18 and 65 years old who received the Ad26.COV2.S COVID-19 vaccine or a placebo.

The chain recombines TRBV9 with TRBJ2-1; 8 positions match TRBD1. This CDR3 region has 15 residues. The ends lost 4 bases at V and 5 bases at J; junction bases unmatched: 8. The germline V gene has CDR1 SGDLS and CDR2 YYNGEE. For the CDR3, the DNA is TGTGCCAGCAGCTTTCCAGGGGGCGCACACAATGAGCAGTTCTTC. Protein product: CASSFPGGAHNEQFF.

The table lists this clone with a count of one. The V and J genes are TRBV11-2 and TRBJ2-3; perhaps TRBD2 as D (5 bases). CDR1 is SGHAT and CDR2 is FQNNGV in the germline V gene. V shed 1 base and J shed 0 bases, with 8 bases lying between them. The CDR3 totals 15 residues. The CDR3 reads CASSLGRTSTDTQYF. The CDR3 DNA sequence: TGTGCCAGCAGCTTAGGAAGGACTAGCACAGATACGCAGTATTTT.

The chain recombines TRBV28 with TRBJ1-5, with 9 nucleotides matching TRBD1. The CDR3 extends over 14 amino acids. The junction had 5 bases not matched to a gene; V was cut back by 11 bases and J by 0 bases. Germline assignment: CDR1 MDHEN and CDR2 SYDVKM. In nucleotides, the CDR3 is TGTGCCGCCGGACAGGGGTATAGCAATCAGCCCCAGCATTTT. Protein sequence: CAAGQGYSNQPQHF.

This chain uses TRBV29-1 with TRBJ2-3; 8 bases match TRBD2. The CDR3 totals 13 residues. Trimming cost V 4 bases and J 3 bases; bases outside gene matches: 3. The germline CDR1 and CDR2 sequences are SQVTM and ANQGSEA. The CDR3 nucleotides are TGCAGCGTTGGCGGGGGGACTACAGATACGCAGTATTTT. Translating it yields CSVGGGTTDTQYF.

The J gene is TRBJ1-5, the V gene TRBV7-8, with D tentatively TRBD1 (5 bases). V gave up 1 base and J gave up 6 bases, with 10 bases separating them. CDR1 and CDR2 from the germline V gene are SGHVS and FQNEAQ. This CDR3 contains 14 residues. CDR3 DNA sequence: TGTGCCAGCAGCTTAGGGGATGGGGGTCAGCCCCAGCATTTT. It translates to CASSLGDGGQPQHF.

The rearrangement links TRBV28 to TRBJ1-4, with TRBD1 identical over 9 bases. Germline CDR1 is MDHEN and CDR2 is SYDVKM. The CDR3 is made up of 13 amino acids. V trimming: 7 bases; J trimming: 7 bases; junction bases outside the gene matches: 4. The CDR3 nucleotides read TGTGCCAGCACGACAGGGGGTGGTGAAAAACTGTTTTTT. It translates to CASTTGGGEKLFF.

The chain couples TRBV4-1 to TRBJ1-2, with D hard to call. Looked up from germline, CDR1 is MGHRA and CDR2 is YSYEKL. CDR3 length: 15 amino acids. V was clipped by 0 bases and J by 2 bases, with 10 bases between them. CDR3: CASSQDRTENYGYTF. The CDR3 DNA follows: TGCGCCAGCAGCCAAGACAGGACGGAGAACTATGGCTACACCTTC.

The chain employs TRBV27 and TRBJ2-1; the match to TRBD2 covers 10 bases. Germline assignment: CDR1 MNHEY and CDR2 SMNVEV (reference sequence). The CDR3 spans 15 residues. V dropped 6 bases and J dropped 3; count of bases not matched to a gene: 5. CDR3 nucleotide sequence: TGTGCCAGCAGCGTCCTAGCGGGAGACTACAATGAGCAGTTCTTC. Translated: CASSVLAGDYNEQFF.

The chain joins TRBV5-6 to TRBJ2-2, with 7 nucleotides matching TRBD1. Germline trimming cut 0 bases from V and 3 bases from J; bases unmatched to any gene: 2. Germline V gives CDR1 SGHDT, CDR2 YYEEEE. This CDR3 region has 15 residues. The CDR3 nucleotides are TGTGCCAGCAGCTTGGAACAGGGGTACACCGGGGAGCTGTTTTTT. Translating it yields CASSLEQGYTGELFF.

The chain links TRBV5-4 to TRBJ2-7; D ambiguous. V was cut by 0 bases and J by 2 bases, with 6 bases left in between. Germline CDR1 and CDR2: SGHNT and YYREEE (reference sequence). The CDR3 contains 13 residues. The CDR3 protein is CASSLGRAYEQYF. The CDR3 nucleotides are TGTGCCAGCAGCTTGGGCAGAGCCTACGAGCAGTACTTC.